This T cell receptor beta chain is from a study of shared clonotypes between healthy human individuals. General study points: Naive subsets tended to show greater estimated richness than memory subsets. Investigators expected sequencing depth to affect clonotype sharing among donors.

Per the study methods: Junction-only immunoSEQ sequences carried no quality scores, so filtering differed. The assay was immunoSEQ multiplex PCR, and TCRdb's table has in-frame clones only and misses some. V, J and clone size reflect that table, while D and trimming were determined from the DNA. The sample holds roughly 720,000 clones; about 90% are singletons and the top ten take 30% to 40%. Those who donated were healthy HIV-negative adults, with no recent acute infections or vaccinations reported. A word on this clone: Its specificity is not known.

Sequences were obtained from memory CD8+ T cells from PBMCs. As to subset: CD45RO+ cells pooled with CCR7-negative TemRA cells. The TCR originated in a man aged 18 to 35 in good health. Some clones in this sample may be carry-over from other donors' samples.

The CDR3 region has the DNA TGTGCCAGTAGTATAGGACGTGTGAACACTGAAGCTTTCTTT. Its protein product is CASSIGRVNTEAFF. V gene TRBV19 combines with J gene TRBJ1-1, with D unresolved. CDR1 is LNHDA and CDR2 is SQIVND in the germline V gene (reference sequence). Between the trimmed V and J ends, which lost 1 base and 0 bases, there was a span of 6 bases. The CDR3 is 14 residues long.